The rows below give T cell receptor beta chains drawn from one sample of a study of regulatory T cells in long-lasting Graves disease. Via MiXCR, TCRdb re-called the multiplex PCR reads, giving one row per CDR3 protein. The sample yields about 440,000 distinct CDR3 sequences, roughly 17% seen once. The same sample was also used in a study of T cells in Graves' hyperthyroidism and ophthalmopathy.

The input for sequencing was peripheral blood mononuclear cells (PBMCs), taken at new diagnosis, from a patient treated with antithyroid drugs. Receptors originate from a woman in her thirties with Graves disease. CDR3s include the opening cysteine and the closing phenylalanine or tryptophan. D genes are given only for firm matches. The listing skips clone size in some rows; elsewhere it reads once, few, many or a size class.

TRBV7-8	many	TRBJ1-5	TRBD1	CASSTTGGNQPQHF	TGTGCCAGCAGTACAACAGGGGGCAATCAGCCCCAGCATTTT
TRBV6-5	many	TRBJ1-5	.	CASSYLDGNQPQHF	TGTGCCAGCAGTTACTTGGACGGAAATCAGCCCCAGCATTTT
TRBV20-1	.	TRBJ1-3	.	CSADTVTDSGNTIYF	TGCAGTGCTGATACTGTGACAGACTCTGGAAACACCATATATTTT
TRBV28	many	TRBJ2-6	.	CASRDSTGDSSGANVLTF	TGTGCCAGCAGGGATTCTACAGGCGACTCCTCTGGGGCCAACGTCCTGACTTTC
TRBV27	many	TRBJ2-1	.	CASSSPGDIIYEQFF	TGTGCCAGCAGTTCTCCGGGGGATATTATATATGAGCAGTTCTTC
TRBV19	few	TRBJ2-7	.	CASSRGGGLGDEQYF	TGTGCCAGTAGTAGAGGTGGCGGGCTAGGCGACGAGCAGTACTTC
TRBV2	many	TRBJ2-7	.	CASSRRGPYEQYF	TGTGCCAGCAGTAGGAGGGGACCCTACGAGCAGTACTTC
TRBV24-1	.	TRBJ2-7	.	CATSDSTDSSGEQYF	TGTGCCACCAGTGACTCAACGGATAGCTCGGGCGAGCAGTACTTC
TRBV7-2	many	TRBJ2-1	TRBD2	CASSLAGGSFVGEQFF	TGTGCCAGCAGCTTAGCAGGCGGGAGTTTTGTGGGTGAGCAGTTCTTC
TRBV2	many	TRBJ2-6	TRBD1	CASRMGQGAPSGANVLTF	TGTGCCAGCAGAATGGGACAGGGGGCACCCTCTGGGGCCAACGTCCTGACTTTC
TRBV29-1	.	TRBJ2-1	.	CSVEVPGPTRTDEQFF	TGCAGCGTTGAAGTCCCGGGTCCCACTAGGACCGATGAGCAGTTCTTC
TRBV28	many	TRBJ1-2	.	CASSLAGAPGGYTF	TGTGCCAGCAGTTTAGCGGGGGCGCCAGGTGGCTACACCTTC
TRBV7-9	few	TRBJ1-6	.	CASSFWESSYNSPLHF	TGTGCCAGCAGCTTTTGGGAGAGCTCCTATAATTCACCCCTCCACTTT
TRBV5-1	few	TRBJ2-5	TRBD2	CASSGNAAGSQETQYF	TGCGCCAGCAGCGGCAACGCAGCGGGGTCACAAGAGACCCAGTACTTC
TRBV7-2	few	TRBJ1-3	.	CASSPAGGGRNTIYF	TGTGCCAGCAGCCCAGCCGGGGGGGGGAGAAACACCATATATTTT
TRBV28	few	TRBJ2-5	TRBD2	CASSHLPRTGLAGGETQYF	TGTGCCAGCAGCCATTTACCTCGAACGGGACTAGCGGGAGGAGAGACCCAGTACTTC
TRBV7-2	medium-sized	TRBJ2-3	.	CASSLTDTQYF	TGTGCCAGCAGCTTAACAGATACGCAGTATTTT
TRBV5-1	.	TRBJ2-1	TRBD2	CASSLERDSSYNEQFF	TGCGCCAGCAGCTTGGAGCGGGATAGCTCCTACAATGAGCAGTTCTTC
TRBV27	many	TRBJ2-3	.	CASSFFQGLVDTQYF	TGTGCCAGCAGTTTTTTTCAGGGGCTGGTAGATACGCAGTATTTT
TRBV28	many	TRBJ2-3	TRBD2	CAGSQAGGADTQYF	TGCGCTGGTTCACAAGCGGGAGGGGCAGATACGCAGTATTTT
TRBV20-1	.	TRBJ1-1	.	CSARDRFSRRGSMNTEAFF	TGCAGTGCTAGAGATCGGTTTAGTCGGCGGGGGTCCATGAACACTGAAGCTTTCTTT
TRBV28	many	TRBJ1-4	.	CASSPRDTDKLFF	TGTGCCAGCAGTCCCCGGGACACCGATAAACTGTTTTTT
TRBV11-3	many	TRBJ2-2	.	CASSTGGELFF	TGTGCCAGCAGCACGGGAGGGGAGCTGTTTTTT
TRBV12-3/TRBV12-4	many	TRBJ1-2	.	CANTQSRDTYGYTF	TGTGCCAACACCCAAAGCCGGGACACCTATGGCTACACCTTC
TRBV9	.	TRBJ1-1	.	CASTRLQDHTEAFF	TGTGCCAGCACCAGACTCCAGGACCACACTGAAGCTTTCTTT
TRBV27	many	TRBJ2-5	.	CASVGAGGETQYF	TGTGCCAGCGTAGGGGCAGGGGGGGAGACCCAGTACTTC